Below, one T cell receptor (beta chain) is given with its context. The entry originates in a study of blood T cell repertoires in COVID-19. The wider study: Some COVID-19 samples were acute and others convalescent; all came from the United States, Italy and Spain. T cells, B-cell-depleted T cells, or PBMCs provided the cDNA or gDNA that served as material.

Germline V lookup: CDR1 MNHEY, CDR2 SVGAGI. The CDR3 is 14 amino acids. The V segment lost 5 bases and the J segment 4 bases; nucleotides outside the gene matches: 6. Authors' analysis steps: Reference gene primer amplification yielded estimated nucleated cell counts. Only in-frame clones appear in the TCRdb table, and some are missing; sequencing was by immunoSEQ multiplex PCR. The D gene and trimming were derived from the DNA, and the V and J assignments and clone size from that table. Among 75,000 to 100,000 clones listed, roughly three quarters were seen once. This receptor was taken from an elderly woman with acute or convalescent COVID-19. Specimen: peripheral blood. J is TRBJ2-5 and V is TRBV6-5, with 8 positions matching TRBD1. The CDR3 nucleotides are TGTGCCAGCAGTCTTGACAGGGGTCGAGAGACCCAGTACTTC. It specifies CASSLDRGRETQYF.